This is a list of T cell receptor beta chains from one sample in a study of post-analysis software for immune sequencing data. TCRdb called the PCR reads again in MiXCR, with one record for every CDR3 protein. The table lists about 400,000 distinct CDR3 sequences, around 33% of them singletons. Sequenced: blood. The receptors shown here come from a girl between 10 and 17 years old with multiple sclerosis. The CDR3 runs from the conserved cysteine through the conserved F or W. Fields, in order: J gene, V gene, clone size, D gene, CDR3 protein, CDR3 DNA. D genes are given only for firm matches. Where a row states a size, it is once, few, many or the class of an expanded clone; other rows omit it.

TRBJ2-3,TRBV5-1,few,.,CASTGGHSRFGDTQYF,TGCGCCAGCACGGGTGGACACTCCCGCTTCGGAGATACGCAGTATTTT
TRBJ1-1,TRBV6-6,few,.,CASSYSESSVAEAFF,TGTGCCAGCAGTTACTCGGAGAGTTCGGTGGCTGAAGCTTTCTTT
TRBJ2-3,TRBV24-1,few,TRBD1,CATSDRTGGTDTQYF,TGTGCCACCAGTGATAGGACAGGGGGGACAGATACGCAGTATTTT
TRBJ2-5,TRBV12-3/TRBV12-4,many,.,CASSLGLEETQYF,TGTGCCAGCAGTTTGGGGCTCGAAGAGACCCAGTACTTC
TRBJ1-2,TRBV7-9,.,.,CASSGNRETPFGYTF,TGTGCCAGCAGCGGCAACAGGGAGACCCCTTTTGGCTACACCTTC
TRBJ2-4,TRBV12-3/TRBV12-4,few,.,CASSFSRAVGIQYF,TGTGCCAGCAGTTTTAGCAGGGCCGTTGGCATTCAGTACTTC
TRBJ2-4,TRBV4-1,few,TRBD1,CASSQEGTVKNIQYF,TGCGCCAGCAGCCAAGAGGGGACAGTAAAAAACATTCAGTACTTC
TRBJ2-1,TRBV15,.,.,CATSSEQGSYNEQFF,TGTGCCACCAGCAGTGAACAGGGTTCCTACAATGAGCAGTTCTTC
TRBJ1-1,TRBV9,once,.,CASSVVGGGVRSEAFF,TGTGCCAGCAGCGTAGTAGGCGGGGGAGTTCGATCTGAAGCTTTCTTT
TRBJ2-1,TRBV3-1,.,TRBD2,CASSLFSGGADNEQFF,TGTGCCAGCAGCCTATTCAGCGGGGGGGCCGACAATGAGCAGTTCTTC
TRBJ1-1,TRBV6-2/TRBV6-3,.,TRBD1,CASTYGQGNTEAFF,TGTGCCAGCACCTATGGACAGGGAAACACTGAAGCTTTCTTT
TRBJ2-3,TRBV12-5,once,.,CASAFHRAHTDTQYF,TGTGCTAGTGCCTTCCACAGGGCCCACACAGATACGCAGTATTTT
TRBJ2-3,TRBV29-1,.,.,CSVNRALPTDTQYF,TGCAGCGTCAACCGGGCTCTCCCCACAGATACGCAGTATTTT
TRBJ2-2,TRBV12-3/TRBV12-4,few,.,CASSLGPTGELFF,TGTGCCAGCAGCCTCGGGCCCACCGGGGAGCTGTTTTTT
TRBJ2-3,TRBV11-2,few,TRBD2,CASSLGAGGSTDTQYF,TGTGCCAGCAGCTTAGGGGCGGGGGGGTCCACAGATACGCAGTATTTT
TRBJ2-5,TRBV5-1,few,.,CASSGPQRETQYF,TGCGCCAGCAGCGGACCGCAGAGGGAGACCCAGTACTTC
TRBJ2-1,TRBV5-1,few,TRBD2,CASSRTSGVGWSSYNEQFF,TGCGCCAGCAGCAGGACTAGCGGGGTCGGTTGGAGCTCCTACAATGAGCAGTTCTTC
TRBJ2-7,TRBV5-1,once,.,CASSLGLRGRDSYEQYF,TGCGCCAGCAGCTTGGGTCTTAGGGGTCGAGACTCCTACGAGCAGTACTTC
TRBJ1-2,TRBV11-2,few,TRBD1,CASSTYRGRPYGYTF,TGTGCCAGCAGCACCTACAGGGGGCGACCCTATGGCTACACCTTC
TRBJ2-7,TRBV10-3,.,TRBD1,CAISGDRGPYEQYF,TGTGCCATCAGTGGGGACAGGGGTCCCTACGAGCAGTACTTC
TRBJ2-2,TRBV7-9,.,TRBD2,CASSWGLTGELFF,TGTGCCAGCAGCTGGGGACTAACCGGGGAGCTGTTTTTT
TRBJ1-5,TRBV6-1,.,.,CASSEGWGGKPQHF,TGTGCCAGCAGTGAAGGATGGGGGGGGAAGCCCCAGCATTTT
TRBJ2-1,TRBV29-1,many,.,CSVEASGGRNNEQFF,TGCAGCGTTGAAGCTTCGGGGGGCCGGAACAATGAGCAGTTCTTC
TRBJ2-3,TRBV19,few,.,CASGKTDTQYF,TGTGCCAGTGGCAAGACTGATACGCAGTATTTT
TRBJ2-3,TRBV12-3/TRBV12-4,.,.,CASSPDNTDTQYF,TGTGCCAGCAGTCCGGACAACACAGATACGCAGTATTTT
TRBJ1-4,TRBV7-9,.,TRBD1,CASSTGQDRNEKLFF,TGTGCCAGCAGCACGGGACAGGATAGAAATGAAAAACTGTTTTTT
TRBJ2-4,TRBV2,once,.,CASSVYTENIQYF,TGTGCCAGCAGTGTGTACACCGAAAACATTCAGTACTTC
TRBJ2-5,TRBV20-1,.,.,CSAPGTPGETQYF,TGCAGTGCGCCAGGTACACCGGGAGAGACCCAGTACTTC
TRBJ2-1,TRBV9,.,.,CASSVGGWNEQFF,TGTGCCAGCAGCGTGGGGGGCTGGAATGAGCAGTTCTTC
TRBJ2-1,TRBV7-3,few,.,CASSLGSQGGQFF,TGTGCCAGCAGCTTAGGTTCACAGGGAGGGCAGTTCTTC
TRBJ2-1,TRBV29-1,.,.,CSVRAGHLGSGSYNEQFF,TGCAGCGTCCGAGCAGGGCATTTAGGTAGTGGCTCCTACAATGAGCAGTTCTTC
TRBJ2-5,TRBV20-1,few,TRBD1,CSAEETGKETQYF,TGCAGTGCGGAAGAGACAGGGAAAGAGACCCAGTACTTC
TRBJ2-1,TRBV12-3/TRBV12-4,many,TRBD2,CASSPGLAASYNEQFF,TGTGCCAGCAGTCCGGGACTAGCGGCGTCCTACAATGAGCAGTTCTTC
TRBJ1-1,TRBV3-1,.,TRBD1,CASSHTGGTEAFF,TGTGCCAGCAGCCACACAGGGGGCACTGAAGCTTTCTTT
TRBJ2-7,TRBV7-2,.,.,CASATLGTGRNEQYF,TGTGCCAGCGCTACCCTCGGAACAGGGAGAAACGAGCAGTACTTC
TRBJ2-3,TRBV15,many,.,CATSRTLDTQYF,TGTGCCACCAGCAGGACCCTAGATACGCAGTATTTT
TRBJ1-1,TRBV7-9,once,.,CASSLVPGGLDTEAFF,TGTGCCAGCAGCTTAGTACCGGGGGGGTTGGACACTGAAGCTTTCTTT
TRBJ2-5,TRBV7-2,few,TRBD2,CAGSPPSGVRETQYF,TGTGCCGGCAGCCCACCTAGCGGGGTCCGCGAGACCCAGTACTTC
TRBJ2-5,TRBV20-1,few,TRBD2,CSASRAGGLGGRVETQYF,TGCAGTGCTAGTAGAGCGGGGGGGCTAGGAGGGCGCGTTGAGACCCAGTACTTC
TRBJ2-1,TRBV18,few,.,CASSPLGTEQFF,TGTGCCAGCTCACCCCTAGGAACCGAGCAGTTCTTC